The T cell receptor beta chain under discussion was sequenced for a study of Ad26.COV2.S vaccination and SARS-CoV-2 variants. Trimming shortened V by 6 bases and J by 8 bases, and 14 bases separated the two germline ends. Germline lookup yields CDR1 SGDLS and CDR2 YYNGEE. This CDR3 has 12 amino acids. Treatment specified: 15 to 20 received Ad26.COV2.S at low or high dose, single or two shots; 5 received placebo; per-sample allocation not given. Sampling happened 63 days after the first vaccine or placebo injection. Donation was by an adult aged 18-55 years who was in Boston. Using immunoSEQ multiplex PCR, the repertoire was profiled, and TCRdb retains in-frame clones only, with some absent. The sample carries hundreds of thousands of clones, about 90% recorded once.

The sequence came from a person aged 18-60 years who received the Ad26.COV2.S COVID-19 vaccine or a placebo. The V and J genes are TRBV9 and TRBJ1-2, with a tentative D call TRBD1 (6 bases). Sequences were derived from peripheral blood, sampled in a trial of Ad26.COV2.S vaccine versus placebo. This chain's CDR3 is CASNRDGRGYTF. The CDR3 nucleotides read TGTGCCAGCAACAGGGATGGTAGAGGCTACACCTTC.